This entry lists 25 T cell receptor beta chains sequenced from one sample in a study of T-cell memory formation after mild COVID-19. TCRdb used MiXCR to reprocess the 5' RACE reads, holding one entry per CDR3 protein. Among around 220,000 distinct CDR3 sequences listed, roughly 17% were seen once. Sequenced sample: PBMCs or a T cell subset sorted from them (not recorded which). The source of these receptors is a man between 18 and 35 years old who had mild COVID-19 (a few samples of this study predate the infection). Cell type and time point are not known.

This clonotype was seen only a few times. The CDR3 region is CASSPRTTYNEQFF. The CDR3 DNA is TGTGCCAGCAGCCCACGGACTACCTACAATGAGCAGTTCTTC. The chain couples TRBV7-8 to TRBJ2-1, with a weak D call TRBD2 (6 bases). This CDR3 contains 14 residues. The V and J ends lost 5 bases and 2 bases respectively, with 10 bases between them. Germline CDR1 is SGHVS and CDR2 is FQNEAQ. Full variable domain (outside the CDR3, taken from reference TRBV7-8 and TRBJ2-1): GAGVSQSPRYKVAKRGQDVALRCDPISGHVSLFWYQQALGQGPEFLTYFQNEAQLDKSGLPSDRFFAERPEGSVSTLKIQRTQQEDSAVYLCASSPRTTYNEQFFGPGTRLTVL.

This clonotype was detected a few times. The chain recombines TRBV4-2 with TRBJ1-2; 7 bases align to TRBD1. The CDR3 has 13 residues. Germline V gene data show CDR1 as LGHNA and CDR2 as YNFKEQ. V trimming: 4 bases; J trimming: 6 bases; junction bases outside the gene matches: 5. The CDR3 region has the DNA TGTGCCAGCAGCCTTTCCGGGACAGATGGCTACACCTTC. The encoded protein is CASSLSGTDGYTF.

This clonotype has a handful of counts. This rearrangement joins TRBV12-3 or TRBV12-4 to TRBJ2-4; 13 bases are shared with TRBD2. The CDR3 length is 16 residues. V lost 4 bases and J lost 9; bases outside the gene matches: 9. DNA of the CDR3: TGTGCCAGCAGTTGGACTAGCGGGGGCCCCCTTGGCATTCAGTACTTC. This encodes CASSWTSGGPLGIQYF.

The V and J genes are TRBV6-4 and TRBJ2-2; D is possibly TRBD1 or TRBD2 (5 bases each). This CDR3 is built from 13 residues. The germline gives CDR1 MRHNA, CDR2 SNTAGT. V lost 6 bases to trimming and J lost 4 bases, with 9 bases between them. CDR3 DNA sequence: TGTGCCAGCAGGATGGGGGTCACCGGGGAGCTGTTTTTT. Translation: CASRMGVTGELFF.

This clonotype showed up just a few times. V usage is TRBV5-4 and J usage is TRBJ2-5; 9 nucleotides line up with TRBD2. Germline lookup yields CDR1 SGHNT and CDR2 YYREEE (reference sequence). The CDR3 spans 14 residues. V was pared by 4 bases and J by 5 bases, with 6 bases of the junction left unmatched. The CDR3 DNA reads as TGTGCCAGCAGCCAAATAGCGGGGGTGGAGACCCAGTACTTC. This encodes CASSQIAGVETQYF. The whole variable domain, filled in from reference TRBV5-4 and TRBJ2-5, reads ETGVTQSPTHLIKTRGQQVTLRCSSQSGHNTVSWYQQALGQGPQFIFQYYREEENGRGNFPPRFSGLQFPNYSSELNVNALELDDSALYLCASSQIAGVETQYFGPGTRLLVL.

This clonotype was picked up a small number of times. The CDR3 DNA follows: TGTGCCACCAGCAGAGGGGGGGCACCATATTTT. Its protein product is CATSRGGAPYF. The chain is built from TRBV15 and TRBJ2-3; D could derive from TRBD1 or TRBD2 (6 bases each). V was pared by 1 base and J by 15 bases, with 11 bases between. The germline gives CDR1 LNHNV, CDR2 YYDKDF (reference sequence). CDR3 length: 11 amino acids.

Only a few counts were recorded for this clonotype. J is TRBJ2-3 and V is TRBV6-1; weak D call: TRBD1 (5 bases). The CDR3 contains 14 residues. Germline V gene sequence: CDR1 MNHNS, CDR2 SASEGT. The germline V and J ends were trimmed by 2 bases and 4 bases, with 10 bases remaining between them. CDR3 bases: TGTGCCAGCAGTGAATCCCCCAGGGCAGATACGCAGTATTTT. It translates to CASSESPRADTQYF.

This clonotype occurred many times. The CDR3 reads CASSQDRVQPQHF. CDR3 nucleotide sequence: TGCGCCAGCAGCCAAGACAGGGTTCAGCCCCAGCATTTT. The rearrangement joins TRBV4-3 to TRBJ1-5, with D possibly TRBD1 on 5 matching bases. The germline CDR1 and CDR2 sequences are LGHNA and YSLEER. Trimming cost V 0 bases and J 6 bases, with 6 bases left between them. CDR3 length equals 13 residues.

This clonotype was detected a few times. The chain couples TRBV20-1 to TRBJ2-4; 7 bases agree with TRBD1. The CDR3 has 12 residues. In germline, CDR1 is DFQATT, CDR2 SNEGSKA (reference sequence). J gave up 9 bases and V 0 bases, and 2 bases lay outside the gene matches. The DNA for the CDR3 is TGCAGTGCTAGAGATGCAGGGGGCATTCAGTACTTC. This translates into CSARDAGGIQYF.

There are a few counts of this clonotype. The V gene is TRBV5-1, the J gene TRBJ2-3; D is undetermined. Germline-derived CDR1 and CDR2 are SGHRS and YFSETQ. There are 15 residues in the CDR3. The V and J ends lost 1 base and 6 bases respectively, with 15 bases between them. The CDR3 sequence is CASSLLSLKPDTQYF. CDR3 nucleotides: TGCGCCAGCAGCTTGCTTAGCTTAAAGCCGGATACGCAGTATTTT.

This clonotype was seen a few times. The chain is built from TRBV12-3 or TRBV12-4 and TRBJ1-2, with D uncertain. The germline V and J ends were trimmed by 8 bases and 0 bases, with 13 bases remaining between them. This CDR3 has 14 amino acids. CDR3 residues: CASVGMTANYGYTF. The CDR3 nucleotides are TGTGCCAGCGTGGGGATGACTGCTAACTATGGCTACACCTTC.

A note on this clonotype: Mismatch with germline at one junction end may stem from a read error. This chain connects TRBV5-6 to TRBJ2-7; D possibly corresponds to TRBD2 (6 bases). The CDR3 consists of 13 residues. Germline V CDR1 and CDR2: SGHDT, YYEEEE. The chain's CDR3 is CASSLTSSHEQYF. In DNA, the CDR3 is TGTGCCAGCAGCTTGACTAGCTCCCACGAGCAGTACTTC.

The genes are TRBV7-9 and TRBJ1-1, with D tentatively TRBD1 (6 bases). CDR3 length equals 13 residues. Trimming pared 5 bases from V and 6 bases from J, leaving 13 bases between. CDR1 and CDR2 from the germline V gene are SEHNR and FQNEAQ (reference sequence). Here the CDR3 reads CASSDTGYAEAFF. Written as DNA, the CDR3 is TGTGCCAGCAGCGATACAGGGTACGCTGAAGCTTTCTTT.

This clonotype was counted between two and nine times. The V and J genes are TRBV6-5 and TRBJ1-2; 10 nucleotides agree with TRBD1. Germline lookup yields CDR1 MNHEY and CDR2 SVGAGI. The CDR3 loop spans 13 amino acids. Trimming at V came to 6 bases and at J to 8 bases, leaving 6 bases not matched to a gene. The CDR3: CASSGQGVGGYTF. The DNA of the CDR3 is TGTGCCAGCAGCGGACAGGGGGTGGGGGGCTACACCTTC.

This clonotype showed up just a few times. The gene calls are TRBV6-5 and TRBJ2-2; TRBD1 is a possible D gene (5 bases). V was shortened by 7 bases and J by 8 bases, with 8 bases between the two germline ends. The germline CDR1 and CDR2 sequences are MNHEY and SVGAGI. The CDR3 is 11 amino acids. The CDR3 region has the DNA TGTGCCAGCAATGCAGGGGGGGAGCTGTTTTTT. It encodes CASNAGGELFF.

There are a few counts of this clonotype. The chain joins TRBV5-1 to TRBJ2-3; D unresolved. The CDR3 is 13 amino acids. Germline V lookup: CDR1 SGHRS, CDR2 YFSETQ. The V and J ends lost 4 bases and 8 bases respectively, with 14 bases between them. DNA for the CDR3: TGCGCCAGCAGCCTGGAAGCGTCAAGTACGCAGTATTTT. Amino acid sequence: CASSLEASSTQYF.

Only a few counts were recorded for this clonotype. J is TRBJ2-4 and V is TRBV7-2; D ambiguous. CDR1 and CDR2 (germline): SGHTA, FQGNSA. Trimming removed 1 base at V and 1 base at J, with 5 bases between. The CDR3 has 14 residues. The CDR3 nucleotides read TGTGCCAGCAGCTTAGGCTCTGCCAAAAACATTCAGTACTTC. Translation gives CASSLGSAKNIQYF.

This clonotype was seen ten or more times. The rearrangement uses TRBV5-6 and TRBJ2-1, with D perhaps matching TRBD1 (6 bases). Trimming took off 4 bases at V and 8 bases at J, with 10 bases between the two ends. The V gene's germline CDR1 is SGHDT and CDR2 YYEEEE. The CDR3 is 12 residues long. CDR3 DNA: TGTGCCAGCAGCCCCAGGGGTGATGAGCAGTTCTTC. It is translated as CASSPRGDEQFF.

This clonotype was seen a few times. The CDR3 coding sequence is TGCGCCAGCAGCCAAGTAAGGCAGCGGGGAGAGACCCAGTACTTC. Translation gives CASSQVRQRGETQYF. The genes are TRBV4-3 and TRBJ2-5, with 7 bases lining up with TRBD2. The junction had 6 bases not matched to a gene; V was cut back by 1 base and J by 4 bases. The CDR3 runs to 15 residues. Germline V lookup: CDR1 LGHNA, CDR2 YSLEER.

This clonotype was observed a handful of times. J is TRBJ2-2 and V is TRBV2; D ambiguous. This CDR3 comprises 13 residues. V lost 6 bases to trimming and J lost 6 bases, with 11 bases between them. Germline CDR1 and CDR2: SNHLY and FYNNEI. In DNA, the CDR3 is TGTGCCAGCAGCGCCGAGGTGGCCGGGGAGCTGTTTTTT. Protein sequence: CASSAEVAGELFF.

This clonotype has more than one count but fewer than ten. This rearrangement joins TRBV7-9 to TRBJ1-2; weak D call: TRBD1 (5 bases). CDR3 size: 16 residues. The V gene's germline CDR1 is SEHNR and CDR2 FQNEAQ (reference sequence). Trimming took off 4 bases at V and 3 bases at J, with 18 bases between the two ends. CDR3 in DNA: TGTGCCAGCAGCTGGACATCGGCCGGCCGCGACTATGGCTACACCTTC. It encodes CASSWTSAGRDYGYTF.

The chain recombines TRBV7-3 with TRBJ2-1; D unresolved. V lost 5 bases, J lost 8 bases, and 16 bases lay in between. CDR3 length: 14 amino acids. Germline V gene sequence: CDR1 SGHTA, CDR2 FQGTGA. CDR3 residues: CASSPGVAPHEQFF. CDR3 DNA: TGTGCCAGCAGCCCCGGAGTAGCCCCACATGAGCAGTTCTTC.

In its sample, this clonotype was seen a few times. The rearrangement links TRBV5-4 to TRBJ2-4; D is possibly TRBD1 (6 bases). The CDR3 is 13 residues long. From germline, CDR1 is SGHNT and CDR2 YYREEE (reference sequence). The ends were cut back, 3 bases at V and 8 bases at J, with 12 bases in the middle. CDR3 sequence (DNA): TGTGCCAGCAGCTCGCCAGGGGTCGACATTCAGTACTTC. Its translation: CASSSPGVDIQYF.

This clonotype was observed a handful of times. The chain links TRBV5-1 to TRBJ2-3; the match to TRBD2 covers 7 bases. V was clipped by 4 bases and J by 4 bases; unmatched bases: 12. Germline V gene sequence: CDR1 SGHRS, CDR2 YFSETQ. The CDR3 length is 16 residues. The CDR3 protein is CASSPRAGVGSDTQYF. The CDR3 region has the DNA TGCGCCAGCAGCCCGCGGGCGGGGGTCGGTTCAGATACGCAGTATTTT.

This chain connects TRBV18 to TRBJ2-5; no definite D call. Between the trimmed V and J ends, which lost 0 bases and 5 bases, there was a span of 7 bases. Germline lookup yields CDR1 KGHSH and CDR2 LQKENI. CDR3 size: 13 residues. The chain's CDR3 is CASSPPGPETQYF. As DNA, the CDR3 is TGTGCCAGCTCACCACCAGGTCCGGAGACCCAGTACTTC.